This T cell receptor beta chain originates from a study of read filtering for tumor transcriptome and immune sequencing. General observations from the study: Sorted CD138-negative bone marrow cells were not purified T cells.

About this clonotype itself: The antigen is undetermined. Germline is not matched at one junction end, which may reflect a read error.

The CDR3 is made up of 14 amino acids. CDR1 SGHNT and CDR2 YENEEA come from the germline V gene. At the time of active disease, bone marrow was collected from every patient. Molecular barcoded adaptors covering alpha/delta and beta/gamma chains were used on about 0.4 ug RNA. TCRdb itself ran the reads through MiXCR, one entry per CDR3 protein. This table holds tens of thousands of distinct CDR3 sequences, more than 11% found once. The specimen sequenced was a population of CD138-negative cells sorted from bone marrow. This clonotype was sampled from a donor at least 40 years old with multiple myeloma. This chain connects TRBV11-3 to TRBJ1-4; a possible D gene is TRBD1 (5 bases). CDR3 amino acids: CASSPPGGNEELFF. CDR3 bases: TGTGCCAGCAGCCCCCCGGGGGGTAATGAAGAACTGTTTTTT.